The 18 T cell receptor beta chains below come from one sample, sequenced in a study of T-cell reconstitution after alpha-beta-depleted transplantation in children. Preparing the TCRbeta library involved the use of unique molecular identifiers. TCRdb fed the PCR reads into MiXCR, producing one record per CDR3 protein. The sample includes around 370,000 distinct CDR3 sequences, 10% of them seen just once. The specimen comprised PBMCs from the stem cell graft donor, sampled from the stem cell graft. Source of these receptors: a human donor who donated a stem cell graft to a child with acute lymphoblastic leukemia.

The chain couples TRBV4-1 to TRBJ2-5; 8 bases are shared with TRBD1. This CDR3 is 17 amino acids long. V was pared by 3 bases and J by 5 bases, with 14 bases of the junction left unmatched. The germline V gene has CDR1 MGHRA and CDR2 YSYEKL. CDR3 in DNA: TGCGCCAGCAGCCAGACCGCAGGGGGCATGGAATGGGAGACCCAGTACTTC. This translates into CASSQTAGGMEWETQYF.

This clonotype was counted a few times. The rearrangement joins TRBV11-2 to TRBJ2-5; 8 nucleotides agree with TRBD2. The CDR3 spans 16 residues. The V gene's germline CDR1 is SGHAT and CDR2 FQNNGV. After removal of 5 bases from V and 5 bases from J, the junction contained 13 bases not matched to a gene. The DNA of the CDR3 is TGTGCCAGCAGCCCCCTTGGGAGCGGGAGTCTGGAGACCCAGTACTTC. It codes for CASSPLGSGSLETQYF. Supplemented by reference TRBV11-2 and TRBJ2-5, the full variable domain reads EAGVAQSPRYKIIEKRQSVAFWCNPISGHATLYWYQQILGQGPKLLIQFQNNGVVDDSQLPKDRFSAERLKGVDSTLKIQPAKLEDSAVYLCASSPLGSGSLETQYFGPGTRLLVL.

V usage is TRBV20-1 and J usage is TRBJ2-3; 12 positions agree with TRBD2. This CDR3 is built from 16 residues. V was pared by 4 bases and J by 7 bases, with 12 bases of the junction left unmatched. CDR1 and CDR2 (germline): DFQATT, SNEGSKA (reference sequence). CDR3 in amino acids: CSATPWTSGARYTQYF. The CDR3 DNA is TGCAGTGCTACCCCTTGGACTAGCGGGGCCCGCTATACGCAGTATTTT.

The chain's CDR3 is CASRTMGASTDTQYF. The DNA of the CDR3 is TGTGCCAGCAGGACCATGGGAGCCTCAACAGATACGCAGTATTTT. The chain employs TRBV12-3 or TRBV12-4 and TRBJ2-3, with D maybe TRBD2 (5 bases). The V and J ends lost 6 bases and 3 bases respectively, with 16 bases between them. The CDR3 has 15 residues.

This clonotype was seen only a few times. The chain employs TRBV6-1 and TRBJ2-1, with D perhaps matching TRBD2 (6 bases). V was trimmed by 6 bases and J by 9 bases, leaving 12 bases between them. CDR1 is MNHNS, CDR2 SASEGT, per germline. The CDR3 runs to 12 residues. The CDR3 DNA follows: TGTGCCAGCAGACCGCTGGGAGGTGAGCAGTTCTTC. Protein sequence: CASRPLGGEQFF.

This clonotype showed up many times. The rearrangement joins TRBV27 to TRBJ2-1; TRBD2 aligns across 9 bases. CDR3 size: 14 residues. Germline assignment: CDR1 MNHEY and CDR2 SMNVEV (reference sequence). The V segment lost 6 bases and the J segment 7 bases; nucleotides outside the gene matches: 7. In DNA form, the CDR3 reads TGTGCCAGCAGCCTTAGCGGGAGTAGAAATGAGCAGTTCTTC. Its protein product is CASSLSGSRNEQFF.

There are many counts of this clonotype. The rearrangement joins TRBV29-1 to TRBJ2-7; D possibly corresponds to TRBD1 (6 bases). V lost 3 bases and J 2 bases, leaving 11 bases between the germline ends. Looked up from germline, CDR1 is SQVTM and CDR2 is ANQGSEA. CDR3 length: 13 residues. As DNA, the CDR3 is TGCAGCGTTGACGGGGCAGGGGCCTACGAGCAGTACTTC. Its protein is CSVDGAGAYEQYF.

The V call is TRBV3-1, the J call TRBJ1-2; D ambiguous. The CDR3 runs to 12 residues. CDR1 is LGHDT and CDR2 is YNNKEL in the germline V gene (reference sequence). Between the trimmed V and J ends, which lost 3 bases and 3 bases, there was a span of 5 bases. The CDR3 region has the DNA TGTGCCAGCAGCCAGTCGGACTATGGCTACACCTTC. Protein product: CASSQSDYGYTF.

The chain has TRBV24-1 and TRBJ2-1; TRBD2 matches at 12 bases. The CDR3 extends over 14 amino acids. V lost 6 bases to trimming and J lost 6 bases; unmatched junction nucleotides: 2. Germline CDR1 and CDR2: KGHDR and SFDVKD. The CDR3 nucleotides read TGTGCCACCAGTCTAGCGGGAGGGCGCAATGAGCAGTTCTTC. Translating it yields CATSLAGGRNEQFF.

The rearrangement uses TRBV5-1 and TRBJ2-7; 11 nucleotides align to TRBD1. Germline CDR1 SGHRS, CDR2 YFSETQ. V lost 5 bases to trimming and J lost 5 bases; unmatched junction nucleotides: 6. The CDR3 covers 14 residues. The CDR3 reads CASRSGTGGNEQYF. DNA of the CDR3: TGCGCCAGCAGATCCGGGACAGGGGGGAACGAGCAGTACTTC.

This clonotype was picked up many times. The chain employs TRBV14 and TRBJ2-7, with D hard to call. Deletions cut 0 bases from V and 3 bases from J, with 6 bases between. Germline CDR1 reads SGHDN; CDR2 reads FVKESK. The CDR3 is 13 amino acids. DNA of the CDR3: TGTGCCAGCAGCCAAGAAGTTGTCTACGAGCAGTACTTC. Translated, it gives CASSQEVVYEQYF. The full variable domain, completed using reference TRBV14 and TRBJ2-7, is EAGVTQFPSHSVIEKGQTVTLRCDPISGHDNLYWYRRVMGKEIKFLLHFVKESKQDESGMPNNRFLAERTGGTYSTLKVQPAELEDSGVYFCASSQEVVYEQYFGPGTRLTVT.

This clonotype has ten or more counts. The V and J genes are TRBV10-3 and TRBJ2-7; D possibly corresponds to TRBD2 (5 bases). Germline V lookup: CDR1 ENHRY, CDR2 SYGVKD. V dropped 5 bases and J dropped 0 bases, with 8 bases sitting between them. The CDR3 length is 13 residues. The CDR3 region has the DNA TGTGCCATCAGTACTCGGGACTCCTACGAGCAGTACTTC. Translation: CAISTRDSYEQYF.

CDR3 residues: CASSQEADRYYEQFF. The CDR3 DNA sequence: TGCGCCAGCAGCCAGGAAGCCGACAGGTACTATGAGCAGTTCTTC. The J gene is TRBJ2-1, the V gene TRBV4-1; perhaps TRBD1 as D (6 bases). This CDR3 comprises 15 residues. Trimming stripped 3 bases from V and 8 bases from J, with 17 bases between. The germline gives CDR1 MGHRA, CDR2 YSYEKL.

This clonotype has a handful of counts. This chain connects TRBV27 to TRBJ2-7, with 8 bases identical to TRBD1. Unmatched junction bases numbered 6, after V lost 5 bases and J lost 0 bases. Per germline, CDR1 MNHEY and CDR2 SMNVEV (reference sequence). CDR3 length: 15 residues. The CDR3 coding sequence is TGTGCCAGCAGTCCCCTGGGACAGGTCTCCTACGAGCAGTACTTC. It is translated as CASSPLGQVSYEQYF.

The gene calls are TRBV12-3 or TRBV12-4 and TRBJ2-1, with D possibly being TRBD1 or TRBD2 (5 bases each). Trimming stripped 5 bases from V and 2 bases from J, with 7 bases between. The CDR3 runs to 13 residues. The DNA for the CDR3 is TGTGCCAGCAGTCGGGGCCCCTACAATGAGCAGTTCTTC. Its protein is CASSRGPYNEQFF.

Many counts were recorded for this clonotype. The chain joins TRBV10-3 to TRBJ1-4; 7 positions agree with TRBD1. Unmatched junction bases numbered 4, after V lost 7 bases and J lost 5 bases. The length of the CDR3 is 13 residues. Germline V gives CDR1 ENHRY, CDR2 SYGVKD. CDR3 sequence (DNA): TGTGCCATCAAGGGGGCCTCGAATGAAAAACTGTTTTTT. It translates to CAIKGASNEKLFF.

The chain recombines TRBV20-1 with TRBJ1-1; D gene unclear. The ends were cut back, 0 bases at V and 6 bases at J, with 5 bases in the middle. Germline assignment: CDR1 DFQATT and CDR2 SNEGSKA (reference sequence). This CDR3 is built from 11 residues. In DNA form, the CDR3 reads TGCAGTGCTAGAGATAGGGCTGAAGCTTTCTTT. It specifies CSARDRAEAFF.

This clonotype was recorded a few times. The J gene is TRBJ2-3, the V gene TRBV27; 7 nucleotides agree with TRBD2. Germline V lookup: CDR1 MNHEY, CDR2 SMNVEV (reference sequence). After removal of 6 bases from V and 0 bases from J, the junction contained 6 bases not matched to a gene. This CDR3 has 15 residues. The CDR3 sequence: CASRPGTKSTDTQYF. CDR3 DNA: TGTGCCAGCAGGCCCGGGACTAAAAGCACAGATACGCAGTATTTT.